The 27 T cell receptor beta chains reported below all come from one sample, sequenced in a study of breast tumors, draining lymph nodes, adjacent tissues. TCRdb fed the multiplex PCR reads into MiXCR, producing one record per CDR3 protein. The sample yields under 150,000 distinct CDR3 sequences, about a fifth seen once. The lymph nodes were axillary draining lymph nodes from breast cancer patients. The sequenced material came from axillary lymph node tissue. These receptor sequences come from a female donor with breast cancer. Some clones in this sample may be carry-over from other donors' samples.

Many counts were recorded for this clonotype. This chain connects TRBV4-1 to TRBJ2-1, with 8 bases fitting TRBD2. The CDR3 covers 18 residues. Germline V gives CDR1 MGHRA, CDR2 YSYEKL. V trimming: 5 bases; J trimming: 13 bases; junction bases outside the gene matches: 25. CDR3 sequence: CASSGARVAEIAGRAQFF. The CDR3 nucleotides read TGCGCCAGCAGCGGAGCGAGAGTTGCAGAAATAGCGGGAAGGGCTCAGTTCTTC.

Ten or more counts support this clonotype. This chain connects TRBV6-2 or TRBV6-3 to TRBJ2-7; no reliable D call. The CDR3 length is 16 residues. V lost 0 bases and J lost 0, with 12 bases in between. The germline V gene has CDR1 MNHEY and CDR2 SVGEGT. The CDR3 protein is CASSYSNFGLSYEQYF. DNA for the CDR3: TGTGCCAGCAGTTACTCGAATTTCGGGCTCTCCTACGAGCAGTACTTC.

This clonotype was picked up many times. CDR3 region: CSAREDSSSYNEQFF. The CDR3 nucleotides read TGCAGTGCTAGAGAGGACTCTAGCTCCTACAATGAGCAGTTCTTC. The V gene is TRBV20-1, the J gene TRBJ2-1, with TRBD2 as a possible D gene (5 bases). V lost 0 bases, J lost 0 bases, and 9 bases lay in between. The CDR3 totals 15 residues. Germline V gene lookup returns CDR1 DFQATT and CDR2 SNEGSKA (reference sequence).

CDR3 sequence: CAWSEIGGGDGYTF. In DNA form, the CDR3 reads TGTGCCTGGAGCGAAATCGGAGGGGGCGACGGCTACACCTTC. The chain combines TRBV30 with TRBJ1-2; 7 positions agree with TRBD1. The CDR3 has 14 amino acids. Trimming at V came to 3 bases and at J to 8 bases, leaving 12 bases not matched to a gene. The V gene's germline CDR1 is GTSNPN and CDR2 SVGIG (reference sequence).

Comment on this clonotype: A read error may be the cause here, since a much bigger clone is one base away. No conserved phenylalanine or tryptophan is present at the end of the CDR3, so a read error is the likely explanation. This chain joins TRBV3-1 and TRBJ1-6; D gene ambiguous. Between the trimmed V and J ends, which lost 1 base and 11 bases, there was a span of 12 bases. This CDR3 spans 14 amino acids. Germline assignment: CDR1 LGHDT and CDR2 YNNKEL (reference sequence). CDR3: CASSQVVGRTPLHL. CDR3 DNA: TGTGCCAGCAGCCAAGTAGTGGGCCGCACACCCCTCCACCTT.

This clonotype appeared many times. The genes are TRBV20-1 and TRBJ1-5; TRBD1 matches at 7 bases. Germline CDR1 DFQATT, CDR2 SNEGSKA (reference sequence). V lost 5 bases, J lost 1 base, and 5 bases stayed unmatched. The CDR3 sequence is 14 residues long. The CDR3 DNA reads TGCAGTGCTCGGGCGACAGGGAGCAATCAGCCCCAGCATTTT. Translating it yields CSARATGSNQPQHF.

This clonotype was seen only a few times. A much larger clone differs by one base, so this may be a read error. The final CDR3 position lacks the conserved phenylalanine or tryptophan, pointing to a likely read error. The chain carries TRBV20-1 and TRBJ2-1; 9 bases map to TRBD2. V lost 6 bases and J lost 7; bases outside the gene matches: 13. The V gene's germline CDR1 is DFQATT and CDR2 SNEGSKA (reference sequence). This CDR3 has 15 amino acids. As DNA, the CDR3 is TGCAGTGCCACCAGGAGCGGGAGGATCAAGAATGAGCAGTTCCTC. As protein: CSATRSGRIKNEQFL.

As regards this clonotype: A clone one base away is much larger, so this may be a read error. The V and J genes are TRBV5-1 and TRBJ2-2, with D uncertain. Germline V gives CDR1 SGHRS, CDR2 YFSETQ. The CDR3 sequence is 14 residues long. CDR3 sequence: CASKRQTNTRELFF. DNA of the CDR3: TGCGCCAGCAAGAGGCAGACGAACACCAGGGAGCTGTTTTTT. Full variable domain (remainder filled in from reference TRBV5-1 and TRBJ2-2): KAGVTQTPRYLIKTRGQQVTLSCSPISGHRSVSWYQQTPGQGLQFLFEYFSETQRNKGNFPGRFSGRQFSNSRSEMNVSTLELGDSALYLCASKRQTNTRELFFGEGSRLTVL.

In its sample, this clonotype was seen many times. The chain employs TRBV19 and TRBJ1-6; 7 bases fit TRBD1. The ends lost 4 bases at V and 6 bases at J; junction bases unmatched: 6. The CDR3 has 15 amino acids. Germline V gene sequence: CDR1 LNHDA, CDR2 SQIVND (reference sequence). In DNA form, the CDR3 reads TGTGCCAGTAGTACAGGGACAGCTCCTAATTCACCCCTCCACTTT. Translated, it gives CASSTGTAPNSPLHF.

This clonotype appeared many times. This rearrangement joins TRBV11-2 to TRBJ2-6; D is uncertain. Trimming took off 3 bases at V and 0 bases at J, with 6 bases between the two ends. This CDR3 spans 15 amino acids. CDR1 and CDR2 from the germline V gene are SGHAT and FQNNGV. DNA of the CDR3: TGTGCCAGCAGCTTTTCTAACTCTGGGGCCAACGTCCTGACTTTC. Translated: CASSFSNSGANVLTF. The full variable domain, with the rest looked up from reference TRBV11-2 and TRBJ2-6, is EAGVAQSPRYKIIEKRQSVAFWCNPISGHATLYWYQQILGQGPKLLIQFQNNGVVDDSQLPKDRFSAERLKGVDSTLKIQPAKLEDSAVYLCASSFSNSGANVLTFGAGSRLTVL.

This clonotype has at least ten counts. The chain joins TRBV7-2 to TRBJ2-3; the D is unclear. Trimming left V 2 bases short and J 2 bases short, with 5 bases between. The CDR3 length is 13 residues. Germline assignment: CDR1 SGHTA and CDR2 FQGNSA. The CDR3 coding sequence is TGTGCCAGCAGCTTAACTGACACAGATACGCAGTATTTT. The encoded protein is CASSLTDTDTQYF.

This clonotype was detected a few times. The chain joins TRBV27 to TRBJ2-1, with 13 bases matching TRBD2. The V and J ends lost 5 bases and 4 bases, in that order; junction bases with no gene match: 11. Germline CDR1 and CDR2: MNHEY and SMNVEV (reference sequence). The CDR3 sequence is 18 residues long. The CDR3: CASSHGLAGAPQYNEQFF. In nucleotides, the CDR3 is TGTGCCAGCAGTCACGGACTAGCGGGAGCGCCACAATACAATGAGCAGTTCTTC.

This clonotype was seen only once. A read error may explain this, as a much larger clone is one base away. The chain carries TRBV5-1 and TRBJ2-5, with a possible D match to TRBD2 (6 bases). Germline CDR1 is SGHRS and CDR2 is YFSETQ. The CDR3 length is 15 residues. V was shortened by 4 bases and J by 5 bases, with 18 bases between the two germline ends. The CDR3 loop is CASSRNSGPPETQYF. CDR3 DNA sequence: TGCGCCAGCAGCCGAAATAGCGGCCCCCCGGAGACCCAGTACTTC. The full variable domain, with the rest looked up from reference TRBV5-1 and TRBJ2-5, is KAGVTQTPRYLIKTRGQQVTLSCSPISGHRSVSWYQQTPGQGLQFLFEYFSETQRNKGNFPGRFSGRQFSNSRSEMNVSTLELGDSALYLCASSRNSGPPETQYFGPGTRLLVL.

There are many counts of this clonotype. This chain joins TRBV6-1 and TRBJ2-7; D possibly corresponds to TRBD2 (6 bases). Trimming stripped 4 bases from V and 0 bases from J, with 13 bases between. The CDR3 consists of 15 residues. Germline loops: CDR1 MNHNS, CDR2 SASEGT. The CDR3 DNA reads as TGTGCCAGCAGTGCCATTAGCGGTAGCTCCTACGAGCAGTACTTC. It yields the protein CASSAISGSSYEQYF.

This clonotype was counted ten times or more. DNA for the CDR3: TGCAGTGCTAGAGATGGGGGCTGGAGCAATCAGCCCCAGCATTTT. Translation: CSARDGGWSNQPQHF. J is TRBJ1-5 and V is TRBV20-1, with D tentatively TRBD1 (6 bases). V lost 0 bases, J lost 1 base, and 10 bases lay in between. The CDR3 sequence is 15 residues long. Per germline, CDR1 DFQATT and CDR2 SNEGSKA (reference sequence).

This clonotype was picked up many times. The V and J genes are TRBV6-1 and TRBJ1-5; D unclear. The V gene lost 8 bases and the J gene lost 0 bases, with 8 bases spanning the gap. Germline V gives CDR1 MNHNS, CDR2 SASEGT. This CDR3 comprises 13 residues. In DNA, the CDR3 is TGTGCCAGCGTACAAGATAGCAATCAGCCCCAGCATTTT. Encoded protein: CASVQDSNQPQHF.

This clonotype was observed many times. The chain recombines TRBV30 with TRBJ2-1; 9 bases fit TRBD2. This CDR3 is built from 13 residues. After removal of 0 bases from V and 11 bases from J, the junction contained 5 bases not matched to a gene. Germline CDR1 and CDR2: GTSNPN and SVGIG (reference sequence). This CDR3 is CAWSVSSGAQQFF. The CDR3 DNA sequence: TGTGCCTGGAGTGTTTCTAGCGGGGCTCAGCAGTTCTTC.

This clonotype was found many times. V usage is TRBV6-1 and J usage is TRBJ2-2; D may be TRBD2 (6 bases). The CDR3 runs to 14 residues. V lost 8 bases and J 4 bases, leaving 14 bases between the germline ends. In germline, CDR1 is MNHNS, CDR2 SASEGT. The CDR3 loop is CASGGGRGTGELFF. CDR3 sequence (DNA): TGTGCCAGCGGAGGAGGGCGCGGCACCGGGGAGCTGTTTTTT.

This clonotype was counted at least ten times. One end of the junction is discordant with germline, which a read error may explain. The chain joins TRBV20-1 to TRBJ2-7; 7 bases agree with TRBD2. CDR1 and CDR2 from the germline V gene are DFQATT and SNEGSKA (reference sequence). The CDR3 has 14 amino acids. In DNA form, the CDR3 reads TGCAGTGCAGTCGGGAGGAGTTTCTCCAACGAGCAGTACTTC. Protein product: CSAVGRSFSNEQYF.

This clonotype was counted many times. V and J are TRBV20-1 and TRBJ2-7, with 7 bases matching TRBD1. The V and J ends lost 3 bases and 3 bases, in that order; junction bases with no gene match: 5. Germline loops: CDR1 DFQATT, CDR2 SNEGSKA (reference sequence). The CDR3 extends over 13 amino acids. In DNA form, the CDR3 reads TGCAGTGCTAGGACCGGACAGGACTACGAGCAGTACTTC. Its protein product is CSARTGQDYEQYF.

This clonotype was recorded at least ten times. The rearrangement uses TRBV4-1 and TRBJ2-5, with TRBD2 matching over 8 bases. CDR3 length: 13 amino acids. V trimming: 1 base; J trimming: 9 bases; junction bases outside the gene matches: 4. Germline values: CDR1 MGHRA, CDR2 YSYEKL. CDR3 protein: CASSQAPRGAQYF. Written as DNA, the CDR3 is TGCGCCAGCAGCCAAGCCCCGCGGGGGGCCCAGTACTTC.

This clonotype was observed many times. This chain's CDR3 is CSARSGRGGYTF. CDR3 bases: TGCAGTGCTAGGTCCGGGCGGGGGGGCTACACCTTC. This chain connects TRBV20-1 to TRBJ1-2; D may be TRBD1 (5 bases). From germline, CDR1 is DFQATT and CDR2 SNEGSKA (reference sequence). The CDR3 has 12 residues. V was clipped by 3 bases and J by 8 bases, with 13 bases between them.

This clonotype was picked up one time. A read error may explain this, as a much larger clone is one base away. The chain combines TRBV6-1 with TRBJ2-5; TRBD1 is a possible D gene (8 bases). There are 17 residues in the CDR3. V gave up 4 bases and J gave up 0 bases, with 18 bases separating them. CDR1 and CDR2 (germline): MNHNS, SASEGT. CDR3 DNA sequence: TGTGCCAGCAGTGGAGGGGGGGACAGGAGGTACCAAGAGACCCAGTACTTC. Residues: CASSGGGDRRYQETQYF.

In this sample, this clonotype turned up many times. The chain has TRBV9 and TRBJ2-3, with 8 positions matching TRBD2. The length of the CDR3 is 16 residues. The germline V gene has CDR1 SGDLS and CDR2 YYNGEE. V shed 0 bases and J 4 bases; nucleotides not matched to a gene: 7. The CDR3 loop is CASSVGLAGGSDTQYF. CDR3 nucleotides: TGTGCCAGCAGCGTAGGGCTGGCGGGAGGATCAGATACGCAGTATTTT.

With regard to this clonotype: A much larger clone lies a single base off, so this may be a read error. The chain is built from TRBV6-1 and TRBJ1-2; 10 nucleotides agree with TRBD1. Looked up from germline, CDR1 is MNHNS and CDR2 is SASEGT. The CDR3 sequence is 15 residues long. CDR3 loop: CASSEEGQGNYGCTF. The CDR3 DNA follows: TGTGCCAGCAGTGAAGAGGGACAGGGGAACTATGGCTGCACCTTC.

At least ten counts were recorded for this clonotype. The gene calls are TRBV4-3 and TRBJ2-7; D possibly uses TRBD1 or TRBD2 (5 bases each). Trimming took off 2 bases at V and 1 base at J, with 18 bases between the two ends. This CDR3 is built from 17 residues. Germline V gives CDR1 LGHNA, CDR2 YSLEER. The CDR3 bases are TGCGCCAGCAGCCAATCGGGGCGTGGGGTGTCTTCCTACGAGCAGTACTTC. This encodes CASSQSGRGVSSYEQYF.

Ten or more counts support this clonotype. The rearrangement links TRBV7-3 to TRBJ2-1; D may be TRBD1 or TRBD2 (5 bases each). This CDR3 contains 13 residues. CDR1 is SGHTA, CDR2 FQGTGA, per germline. V was shortened by 4 bases and J by 6 bases, with 10 bases between the two germline ends. This CDR3 is CASSWGPPNEQFF. CDR3 nucleotides: TGTGCCAGCAGCTGGGGACCTCCCAATGAGCAGTTCTTC. Supplemented by reference TRBV7-3 and TRBJ2-1, the full variable domain reads GAGVSQTPSNKVTEKGKYVELRCDPISGHTALYWYRQSLGQGPEFLIYFQGTGAADDSGLPNDRFFAVRPEGSVSTLKIQRTERGDSAVYLCASSWGPPNEQFFGPGTRLTVL.